This TCR beta chain was identified in a study of blood T cells in healthy people across ages. Primed by a sample-barcoded 5' primer and a J-beta primer mix, a second PCR proceeded for roughly 6 to 12 cycles. Each CDR3 protein gets one entry after TCRdb re-called the 5' RACE reads with MiXCR. The repertoire holds around 1,900,000 distinct CDR3 sequences, with about two fifths as singletons. Looked up from germline, CDR1 is SGHRS and CDR2 is YFSETQ. The V and J ends lost 2 bases and 6 bases respectively, with 18 bases between them. The CDR3 extends over 16 amino acids. The specimen sequenced was blood. The chain combines TRBV5-1 with TRBJ1-5; D possibly corresponds to TRBD1 (6 bases). The sequence came from a human donor in good health. CDR3 region: CASSLDGTGSPQPQHF. The DNA for the CDR3 is TGCGCCAGCAGCTTAGATGGTACAGGGAGCCCTCAGCCCCAGCATTTT.